Below are 23 T cell receptor beta chains sequenced from a single sample in a study of glioma-infiltrating T cells. Amplification of TCR alpha and beta CDR3 regions from RNA used iRepertoire nested multiplex PCR. MiXCR, run by TCRdb on the multiplex PCR reads, gives a single entry per CDR3 protein. The sample includes fewer than 200,000 distinct CDR3 sequences, 32% seen only once; the top ten take roughly 21%. The sequencing input was glioma tissue, nonneoplastic brain tissue, or PBMCs (not recorded which). Receptors were obtained from a human donor with low-grade glioma or glioblastoma, undergoing nonglioma brain surgery, or in good health (not recorded which).

About this clonotype itself: This sequence may be a read error, since a much larger clone differs from it by one base. CDR3 DNA: TGTGCCACCAGGGGTTTCGGCAATCAGCCCAAGCATTTT. Translating gives CATRGFGNQPKHF. This sequence joins TRBV6-2 or TRBV6-3 and TRBJ1-5; the D gene is possibly TRBD1 (6 bases). This CDR3 comprises 13 residues. Germline CDR1 MNHEY, CDR2 SVGEGT.

This clonotype was counted at least ten times. The J gene is TRBJ2-5, the V gene TRBV28; possible D gene TRBD2, 7 bases. Germline CDR1 reads MDHEN; CDR2 reads SYDVKM. The V and J ends lost 6 bases and 4 bases respectively, with 21 bases between them. The length of the CDR3 is 16 residues. The CDR3: CASSPRGEGPRETQYF. The CDR3 DNA follows: TGTGCCAGCAGCCCGAGGGGGGAGGGCCCGAGAGAGACCCAGTACTTC.

This clonotype was recorded many times. This chain uses TRBV27 with TRBJ1-2, with TRBD1 matching over 10 bases. The germline gives CDR1 MNHEY, CDR2 SMNVEV (reference sequence). This CDR3 is 14 amino acids long. V was clipped by 4 bases and J by 8 bases; unmatched bases: 7. CDR3 in amino acids: CASSSPTGGEGYTF. The CDR3, as DNA: TGTGCCAGCAGTTCACCGACAGGGGGCGAAGGCTACACCTTC.

V and J are TRBV7-9 and TRBJ2-5; D might be TRBD2 (5 bases). The V and J ends lost 3 bases and 1 base respectively, with 24 bases between them. Germline-derived CDR1 and CDR2 are SEHNR and FQNEAQ (reference sequence). The CDR3 contains 19 residues. This chain's CDR3 is CASSFSTVYRPGGQETQYF. The CDR3 bases are TGTGCCAGCAGCTTCTCTACCGTATATCGTCCTGGAGGCCAAGAGACCCAGTACTTC.

In this sample, this clonotype turned up many times. V usage is TRBV18 and J usage is TRBJ2-1, with 8 bases that match TRBD2. From germline, CDR1 is KGHSH and CDR2 LQKENI. The ends lost 5 bases at V and 0 bases at J; junction bases unmatched: 3. CDR3 length equals 15 residues. CDR3 coding DNA: TGTGCCAGCTCATCCGGGACTAGCTCCTACAATGAGCAGTTCTTC. Translation: CASSSGTSSYNEQFF.

Only a few counts were recorded for this clonotype. This chain links TRBV4-3 with TRBJ2-3, with D possibly being TRBD1 (5 bases). The CDR3 spans 16 residues. Germline V lookup: CDR1 LGHNA, CDR2 YSLEER. The V end lost 0 bases, the J end lost 1 base, and 11 bases lay between the germline ends. Here the CDR3 reads CASSQEWGGGTDTQYF. The DNA for the CDR3 is TGCGCCAGCAGCCAAGAATGGGGCGGTGGCACAGATACGCAGTATTTT.

This clonotype was observed many times. This sequence joins TRBV6-1 and TRBJ1-1; D gene uncertain. V was trimmed by 7 bases and J by 1 base, leaving 10 bases between them. The V gene's germline CDR1 is MNHNS and CDR2 SASEGT. CDR3 length: 13 residues. CDR3 loop: CASTSGRNTEAFF. CDR3 coding DNA: TGTGCCAGCACTTCTGGGCGGAACACTGAAGCTTTCTTT.

This clonotype was observed many times. The CDR3 region is CSARDLSGAQPQHF. The DNA of the CDR3 is TGCAGTGCTAGAGATCTTAGCGGGGCTCAGCCCCAGCATTTT. The chain joins TRBV20-1 to TRBJ1-5; perhaps TRBD1 as D (5 bases). Germline V lookup: CDR1 DFQATT, CDR2 SNEGSKA (reference sequence). The CDR3 length is 14 residues. Trimming cost V 0 bases and J 6 bases, with 12 bases left between them.

For this clonotype: Possible read error: a much larger clone is one base away. The chain carries TRBV18 and TRBJ2-7, with TRBD1 as a possible D gene (6 bases). The CDR3 spans 14 residues. CDR1 is KGHSH, CDR2 LQKENI, per germline. V was trimmed by 7 bases and J by 3 bases, leaving 16 bases between them. CDR3 in DNA: TGTGCCAGCTTACCGGACAGAGATGACTACGAGCAGTACTTC. This gives the protein CASLPDRDDYEQYF. Variable domain in full (rest from reference TRBV18 and TRBJ2-7): NAGVMQNPRHLVRRRGQEARLRCSPMKGHSHVYWYRQLPEEGLKFMVYLQKENIIDESGMPKERFSAEFPKEGPSILRIQQVVRGDSAAYFCASLPDRDDYEQYFGPGTRLTVT.

In this sample, this clonotype turned up many times. The rearrangement joins TRBV15 to TRBJ2-1; D is unresolved. The CDR3 has 15 residues. Trimming took off 3 bases at V and 0 bases at J, with 9 bases between the two ends. CDR1 is LNHNV, CDR2 YYDKDF, per germline (reference sequence). The CDR3 nucleotides are TGTGCCACCAGCAGCAGATTAAGCTCCTACAATGAGCAGTTCTTC. Amino acids: CATSSRLSSYNEQFF. Together with reference TRBV15 and TRBJ2-1, the CDR3 gives the full variable domain: DAMVIQNPRYQVTQFGKPVTLSCSQTLNHNVMYWYQQKSSQAPKLLFHYYDKDFNNEADTPDNFQSRRPNTSFCFLDIRSPGLGDTAMYLCATSSRLSSYNEQFFGPGTRLTVL.

About this clonotype itself: A read error may account for a junction end that differs from germline. The V call is TRBV19, the J call TRBJ2-5; unclear D gene. The CDR3 covers 14 residues. Germline V CDR1 and CDR2: LNHDA, SQIVND (reference sequence). The CDR3 sequence: CASSILPREENQYF. The CDR3 DNA sequence: TGTGCCAGTAGTATACTCCCTAGAGAAGAGAACCAGTACTTC.

As for this clonotype: A much larger clone lies a single base off, so this may be a read error. The rearrangement joins TRBV29-1 to TRBJ2-3; either TRBD1 or TRBD2 may supply D (5 bases each). V was clipped by 5 bases and J by 0 bases, with 9 bases between them. Per germline, CDR1 SQVTM and CDR2 ANQGSEA. The length of the CDR3 is 13 residues. CDR3 nucleotide sequence: TGCAGCGTTACGGGGCCAAGCACAGATACGCAGTATTTT. This gives the protein CSVTGPSTDTQYF.

A few counts support this clonotype. The chain is built from TRBV19 and TRBJ2-1, with TRBD2 matching 12 bases. Trimming took 3 bases from V and 3 from J; bases not matched to a gene: 9. The CDR3 loop spans 18 amino acids. Germline V gene data show CDR1 as LNHDA and CDR2 as SQIVND (reference sequence). The CDR3 loop is CASSIPSGRARLYNEQFF. The CDR3 DNA reads TGTGCCAGTAGTATTCCTAGCGGGAGGGCCAGACTCTACAATGAGCAGTTCTTC. Supplemented by reference TRBV19 and TRBJ2-1, the full variable domain reads DGGITQSPKYLFRKEGQNVTLSCEQNLNHDAMYWYRQDPGQGLRLIYYSQIVNDFQKGDIAEGYSVSREKKESFPLTVTSAQKNPTAFYLCASSIPSGRARLYNEQFFGPGTRLTVL.

The table lists this clonotype with many counts. This rearrangement joins TRBV12-3 or TRBV12-4 to TRBJ2-1, with no clear D. The CDR3 extends over 11 amino acids. Trimming took 5 bases from V and 8 from J, leaving 7 bases between them. CDR3 amino acids: CASSQAYEQFF. The CDR3, as DNA: TGTGCCAGCAGTCAAGCATATGAGCAGTTCTTC.

This clonotype was seen at least ten times. The chain is built from TRBV20-1 and TRBJ1-2; 7 nucleotides agree with TRBD1. Germline CDR1 and CDR2: DFQATT and SNEGSKA (reference sequence). The CDR3 length is 14 residues. J lost 2 bases, V lost 2 bases, and 5 bases had no gene match. The CDR3 sequence is CSARYRGPNYGYTF. The CDR3 DNA reads TGCAGTGCTAGATACAGGGGCCCGAACTATGGCTACACCTTC.

This clonotype was counted ten times or more. The chain uses TRBV7-3 and TRBJ1-2; D is possibly TRBD1 (5 bases). CDR1 SGHTA and CDR2 FQGTGA come from the germline V gene. Trimming removed 0 bases from V and 6 bases from J, with 11 bases in between. The CDR3 extends over 14 amino acids. The CDR3 spells CASSLTRDGHGYTF. DNA for the CDR3: TGTGCCAGCAGCTTAACCCGGGACGGACATGGCTACACCTTC.

This clonotype was counted at least ten times. The chain recombines TRBV27 with TRBJ1-5, with D possibly TRBD1 on 5 matching bases. The CDR3 is 16 residues long. The V gene lost 1 base and the J gene lost 3 bases, with 13 bases spanning the gap. The V gene's germline CDR1 is MNHEY and CDR2 SMNVEV (reference sequence). The CDR3 is CASSLCEGENNQPQHF. Here the CDR3 DNA reads TGTGCCAGCAGTTTATGTGAAGGGGAGAACAATCAGCCCCAGCATTTT.

The chain couples TRBV19 to TRBJ2-7; TRBD2 agrees at 11 bases. CDR3 length: 17 residues. The germline gives CDR1 LNHDA, CDR2 SQIVND (reference sequence). J lost 2 bases, V lost 1 base, and 7 bases had no gene match. The chain's CDR3 is CASSIAASGRSPYEQYF. CDR3 nucleotides: TGTGCCAGTAGTATAGCGGCTAGCGGGAGGAGTCCCTACGAGCAGTACTTC.

V is TRBV5-1 and J is TRBJ1-3; D is unclear. CDR3 length: 15 residues. The V and J ends lost 1 base and 2 bases respectively, with 10 bases between them. Germline values: CDR1 SGHRS, CDR2 YFSETQ. CDR3 loop: CASSLTPMAGNTIYF. The CDR3 coding sequence is TGCGCCAGCAGCTTGACTCCTATGGCTGGAAACACCATATATTTT.

This clonotype was counted many times. The chain carries TRBV5-1 and TRBJ2-3, with 7 bases lining up with TRBD1. Per germline, CDR1 SGHRS and CDR2 YFSETQ. V lost 4 bases to trimming and J lost 0 bases; unmatched junction nucleotides: 2. The CDR3 totals 14 residues. This CDR3 is CASSGGQSTDTQYF. CDR3 nucleotide sequence: TGCGCCAGCAGCGGGGGACAGAGCACAGATACGCAGTATTTT.

This clonotype was recorded a few times. The V gene is TRBV24-1, the J gene TRBJ2-2; TRBD1 aligns across 9 bases. V shed 2 bases and J 5 bases; nucleotides not matched to a gene: 5. The germline CDR1 and CDR2 sequences are KGHDR and SFDVKD. The CDR3 contains 16 residues. CDR3 sequence: CATSDYPGQGTGELFF. The CDR3 DNA reads as TGTGCCACCAGTGATTACCCGGGACAGGGTACCGGGGAGCTGTTTTTT.

This clonotype has at least ten counts. The chain links TRBV6-1 to TRBJ2-7; 7 nucleotides align to TRBD1. V dropped 4 bases and J dropped 1; count of bases not matched to a gene: 10. The CDR3 has 16 residues. Germline loops: CDR1 MNHNS, CDR2 SASEGT. The CDR3 coding sequence is TGTGCCAGCAGTGGCCTGGGACAGCCAGCATCCTACGAGCAGTACTTC. This codes for CASSGLGQPASYEQYF.

This clonotype was counted many times. J is TRBJ2-4 and V is TRBV4-2; 8 positions match TRBD2. The length of the CDR3 is 18 residues. The germline V gene encodes CDR1 LGHNA and CDR2 YNFKEQ. After removal of 0 bases from V and 0 bases from J, the junction contained 7 bases not matched to a gene. The CDR3 DNA is TGTGCCAGCAGCCAAGAAGGTCTAGCGGGCTTAGCCAAAAACATTCAGTACTTC. It yields the protein CASSQEGLAGLAKNIQYF.